This T cell receptor beta chain was retrieved from a study of PD-1 blockade in classical Hodgkin lymphoma (dated by TCRdb to 2019 to 2021). Regarding the research as a whole: To define a peripheral blood immune signature of response to PD-1 blockade in classical Hodgkin lymphoma, the study combined TCR beta sequencing with CyTOF.

Genomic DNA was extracted with the Qiagen DNeasy kit from unsorted PBMCs and from negatively selected CD4+ and CD8+ fractions. TCR beta CDR3 regions were subjected to amplification by immunoSEQ multiplex PCR with primers that anneal to V and J segments. A synthetic immune receptor repertoire was used to minimize amplification bias, and remaining bias was computationally removed after sequencing. As for the authors' bioinformatics: Custom Python scripts were used to quantify repertoire diversity as the Shannon entropy index. Unsorted, CD4+ and CD8+ repertoires were examined separately, except in combined analyses, for which CD4+ and CD8+ sequences were merged in silico. This is the immuneACCESS table as TCRdb keeps it, with only in-frame sequences that have V and J called. A part of the clones is gone; compared with another copy, unresolved V genes explain less than half, and the rest is unexplained. Clone size and the V and J calls come from that table; the DNA yielded D and trimming. The sample data list about 20,000 clones, and approximately 92% of these were observed just once. Together, the top ten hold 6.9% of the sample.

This specimen's time point label, interpreted: newly diagnosed, previously untreated cHL patient sample. PBMCs from patients with newly diagnosed, previously untreated classical Hodgkin lymphoma were sequenced as a comparison group for the relapsed/refractory trial patients. Peripheral blood was collected in 8 mL Vacutainer Cell Preparation Tubes, from which PBMCs were isolated by centrifugation and then cryopreserved. Comment on this clone: What this receptor recognizes is not known. Base qualities are missing; no much larger clone stands one base away.

Findings and caveats that apply to the study as a whole: The study was restricted to a single clinical trial cohort, and the causes of repertoire differences, possibly disease activity or prior therapy, were left undefined. Baseline TCR diversity was reported as lower in newly diagnosed patients than in healthy donors, and lower still in relapsed/refractory patients.

The CDR3 sequence holds 14 residues, the cysteine and phenylalanine included. Just CDR3 DNA is preserved here, 42 bases in frame from base 1. CDR1 MGHRA and CDR2 YSYEKL were looked up in the germline V gene. A distance of 13 bases separates the germline ends of V and J, which lose 4 bases and 7 bases respectively. The source is a human donor with classical Hodgkin lymphoma. Recombination connected TRBV4-1 to TRBJ1-4, and TRBD1 may be the D gene, going by 6 matching bases. Sequences were obtained from peripheral blood mononuclear cells (PBMCs). The sequence in DNA is TGCGCCAGCAGCCCCCGGACAGTGCTTGAAAAACTGTTTTTT. It is translated as CASSPRTVLEKLFF.